The entry that follows covers one T cell receptor beta chain sequence. The source of the sample is a study of blood T cell repertoires in COVID-19. Study at large: Material from acute and convalescent COVID-19 was sourced from the United States, Italy and Spain. The cDNA or gDNA used as material had been derived from T cells, B-cell-depleted T cells, or PBMCs.

In the authors' methods: The authors estimated nucleated cell counts from reference gene primer amplification. Data came from immunoSEQ multiplex PCR; TCRdb stores just in-frame clones and leaves some out. V and J calls plus clone size are reproduced from that table; the DNA served to infer D and trimming. The table has 200,000 or so clones, roughly 84% seen once. Germline CDR1 reads KGHSH; CDR2 reads LQKENI. J lost 3 bases, V lost 2 bases, and 9 bases had no gene match. There are 17 residues in the CDR3. The receptor was derived from a woman aged 55-70 years who had recovered from COVID-19. V gene TRBV18 combines with J gene TRBJ1-4; 7 nucleotides agree with TRBD1. Sequenced material: peripheral blood. The CDR3 region is CASSPRGGRSPNEKLFF. In DNA, the CDR3 is TGTGCCAGCTCACCAAGAGGGGGCCGTTCACCTAATGAAAAACTGTTTTTT. Full variable domain (outside the CDR3, taken from reference TRBV18 and TRBJ1-4): NAGVMQNPRHLVRRRGQEARLRCSPMKGHSHVYWYRQLPEEGLKFMVYLQKENIIDESGMPKERFSAEFPKEGPSILRIQQVVRGDSAAYFCASSPRGGRSPNEKLFFGSGTQLSVL.